This T cell receptor (beta chain) was recorded in a study of cytomegalovirus exposure and HLA in healthy donors. The PCR ran on 60 Vbeta and 13 Jbeta primers. Clones were read by immunoSEQ multiplex PCR, and TCRdb kept only the in-frame ones, dropping some. Altogether 63,000 or so clones are present, 74% being singletons, with the ten largest covering 20% to 25%. What was sequenced was PBMCs. The clonotype comes from a woman in her twenties or thirties in good health and CMV-seropositive.

The CDR3 region is CATSRTSADEQFF. For the CDR3, the DNA is TGTGCCACCAGCAGAACTAGCGCGGATGAGCAGTTCTTC. J is TRBJ2-1 and V is TRBV15; 7 bases are a match to TRBD2. With V trimmed by 2 bases and J by 8 bases, 3 bases remained unmatched. CDR1 is LNHNV and CDR2 is YYDKDF in the germline V gene (reference sequence). The CDR3 contains 13 residues.